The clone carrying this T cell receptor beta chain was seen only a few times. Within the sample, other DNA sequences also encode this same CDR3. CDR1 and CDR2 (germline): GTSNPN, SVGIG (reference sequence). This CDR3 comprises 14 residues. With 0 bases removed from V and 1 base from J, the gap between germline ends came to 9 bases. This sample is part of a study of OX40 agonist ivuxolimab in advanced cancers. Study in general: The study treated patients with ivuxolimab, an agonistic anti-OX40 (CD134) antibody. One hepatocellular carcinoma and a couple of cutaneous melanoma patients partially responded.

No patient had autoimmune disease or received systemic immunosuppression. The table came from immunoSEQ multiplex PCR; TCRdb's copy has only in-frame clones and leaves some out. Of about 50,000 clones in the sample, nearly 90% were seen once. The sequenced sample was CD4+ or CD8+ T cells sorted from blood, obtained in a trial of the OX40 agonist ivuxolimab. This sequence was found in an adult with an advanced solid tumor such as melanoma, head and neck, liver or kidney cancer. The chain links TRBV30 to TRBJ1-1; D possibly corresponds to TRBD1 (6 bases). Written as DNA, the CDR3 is TGTGCCTGGAGTGTTTCCAGGGGGAACACTGAAGCTTTCTTT. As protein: CAWSVSRGNTEAFF.